The T cell receptor beta chain described here comes from a study of blood T cell repertoires in COVID-19. Whole-study context: Acute and convalescent COVID-19 samples came from the United States, Italy and Spain. T cells, B-cell-depleted T cells, or PBMCs provided the cDNA or gDNA that served as material.

In the authors' workflow: Amplification with reference gene primers provided the estimates of nucleated cell counts. This table comes from immunoSEQ multiplex PCR, and its TCRdb copy is limited to in-frame clones, with some not included. V and J calls and clone size come straight from that table; D and trimming were deduced from the DNA. Among some 170,000 clones listed, under 80% were seen once. Germline-derived CDR1 and CDR2 are MNHEY and SMNVEV (reference sequence). This CDR3 has 14 residues. V trimming: 3 bases; J trimming: 2 bases; junction bases outside the gene matches: 1. The sequencing sample was made of peripheral blood. The chain uses TRBV27 and TRBJ2-5; 9 positions agree with TRBD2. This sequence originates from a man aged 70 or older with acute or convalescent COVID-19. This CDR3 reads CASSLTSGQETQYF. CDR3 DNA sequence: TGTGCCAGCAGTTTGACTAGCGGTCAAGAGACCCAGTACTTC.